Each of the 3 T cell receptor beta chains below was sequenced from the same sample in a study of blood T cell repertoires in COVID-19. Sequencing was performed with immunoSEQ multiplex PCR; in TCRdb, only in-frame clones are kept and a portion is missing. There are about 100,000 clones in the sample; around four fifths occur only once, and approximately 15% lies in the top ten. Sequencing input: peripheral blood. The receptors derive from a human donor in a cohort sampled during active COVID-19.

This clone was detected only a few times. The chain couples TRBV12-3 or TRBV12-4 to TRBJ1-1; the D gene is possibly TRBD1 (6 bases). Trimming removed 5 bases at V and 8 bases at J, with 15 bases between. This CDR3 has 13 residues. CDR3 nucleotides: TGTGCCAGCAGTCTAGGGGGGGTGGGAGAAGCTTTCTTT. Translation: CASSLGGVGEAFF.

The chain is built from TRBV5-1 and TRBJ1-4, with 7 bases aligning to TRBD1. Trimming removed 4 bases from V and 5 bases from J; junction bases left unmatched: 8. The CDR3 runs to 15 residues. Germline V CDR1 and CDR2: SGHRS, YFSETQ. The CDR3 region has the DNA TGCGCCAGCAGCCCAACAGGGGCGGTAAATGAAAAACTGTTTTTT. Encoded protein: CASSPTGAVNEKLFF. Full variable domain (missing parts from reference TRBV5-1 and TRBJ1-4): KAGVTQTPRYLIKTRGQQVTLSCSPISGHRSVSWYQQTPGQGLQFLFEYFSETQRNKGNFPGRFSGRQFSNSRSEMNVSTLELGDSALYLCASSPTGAVNEKLFFGSGTQLSVL.

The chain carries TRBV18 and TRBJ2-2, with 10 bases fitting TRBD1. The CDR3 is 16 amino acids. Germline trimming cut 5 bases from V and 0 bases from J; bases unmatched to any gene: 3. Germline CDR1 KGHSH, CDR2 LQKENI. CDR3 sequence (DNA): TGTGCCAGCTCAAGTGACAGGGGGCCGAACACCGGGGAGCTGTTTTTT. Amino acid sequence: CASSSDRGPNTGELFF.